This T cell receptor beta chain was found in a study of blood T cell repertoires in COVID-19. Study in general: The United States, Italy and Spain supplied acute and convalescent COVID-19 samples. T cells, B-cell-depleted T cells, or PBMCs supplied cDNA or gDNA.

TCRdb's table, derived via immunoSEQ multiplex PCR, lists solely in-frame clones and lacks some. The sample shows 250,000 to 300,000 clones, 75% to 95% of them seen only once. Self-reported history from a screening survey and questionnaire set each donor's cohort. Symptom resolution, clearance, or two negative PCRs marked donors in Cohort 3 as recovered. The sequenced sample was PBMCs or T cells enriched from blood (not recorded which). The clonotype was recovered from a young woman who had recovered from COVID-19.

DNA of the CDR3: TGCGCCAGCAGCCAAAGTTCTGGGGGCGGCTATGGCTACACCTTC. Amino acid sequence: CASSQSSGGGYGYTF. The genes are TRBV4-3 and TRBJ1-2, with a tentative D call TRBD1 (6 bases). V lost 2 bases, J lost 4 bases, and 14 bases lay in between. The germline CDR1 and CDR2 sequences are LGHNA and YSLEER. This CDR3 comprises 15 residues.